The next 4 T cell receptor beta chains were all read from a single sample in a study of blood T cell repertoires in COVID-19. The method was immunoSEQ multiplex PCR; TCRdb's version includes in-frame clones alone and lacks a portion of them. The data contain approximately 140,000 clones, about 90% of them singletons. Sequencing input: peripheral blood. These receptors came from a man aged 50 to 60 with active or convalescent COVID-19.

The genes are TRBV27 and TRBJ2-7, with 12 bases identical to TRBD1. V shed 9 bases and J 3 bases; nucleotides not matched to a gene: 6. CDR3 length equals 14 residues. Germline V CDR1 and CDR2: MNHEY, SMNVEV (reference sequence). CDR3 DNA: TGTGCCAGGGGACAGGGGGCGGTCATCTACGAGCAGTACTTC. Amino acids: CARGQGAVIYEQYF.

The chain is built from TRBV9 and TRBJ1-3; D uncertain. CDR1 and CDR2 from the germline V gene are SGDLS and YYNGEE. V lost 3 bases to trimming and J lost 1 base, with 20 bases between them. The CDR3 sequence is 18 residues long. CDR3 protein: CASSAGLGMRESGNTIYF. As DNA, the CDR3 is TGTGCCAGCAGCGCCGGCCTGGGGATGAGGGAATCTGGAAACACCATATATTTT.

The gene calls are TRBV2 and TRBJ2-3, with TRBD2 matching 7 bases. This CDR3 is 15 amino acids long. Trimming at V came to 4 bases and at J to 3 bases, leaving 7 bases not matched to a gene. Looked up from germline, CDR1 is SNHLY and CDR2 is FYNNEI. In DNA form, the CDR3 reads TGTGCCAGCAGTGCCGAGGGAGGGCCGACAGATACGCAGTATTTT. It codes for CASSAEGGPTDTQYF.

The rearrangement links TRBV28 to TRBJ2-7; D is ambiguous. Between the trimmed V and J ends, which lost 10 bases and 2 bases, there was a span of 9 bases. Looked up from germline, CDR1 is MDHEN and CDR2 is SYDVKM. The CDR3 sequence is 11 residues long. The CDR3 bases are TGTGCCACAGGATCACCCTACGAGCAGTACTTC. Translated: CATGSPYEQYF.